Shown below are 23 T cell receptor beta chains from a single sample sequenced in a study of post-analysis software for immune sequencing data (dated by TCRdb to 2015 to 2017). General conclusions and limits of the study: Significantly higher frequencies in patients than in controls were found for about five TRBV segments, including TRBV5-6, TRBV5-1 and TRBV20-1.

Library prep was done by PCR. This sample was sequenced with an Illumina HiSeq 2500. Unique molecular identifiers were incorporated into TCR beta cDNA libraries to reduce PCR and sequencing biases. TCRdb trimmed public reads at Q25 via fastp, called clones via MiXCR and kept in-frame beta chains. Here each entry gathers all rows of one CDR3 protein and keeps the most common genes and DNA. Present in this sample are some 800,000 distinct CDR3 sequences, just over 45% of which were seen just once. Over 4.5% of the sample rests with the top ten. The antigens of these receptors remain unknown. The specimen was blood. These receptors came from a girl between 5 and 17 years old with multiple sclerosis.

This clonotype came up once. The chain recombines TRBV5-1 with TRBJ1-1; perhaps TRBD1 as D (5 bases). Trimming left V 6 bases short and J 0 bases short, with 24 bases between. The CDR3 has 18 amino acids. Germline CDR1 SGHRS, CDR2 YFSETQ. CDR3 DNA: TGCGCCAGCAACGATTTGGCTGGGGGAGGTGGGATGAACACTGAAGCTTTCTTT. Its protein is CASNDLAGGGGMNTEAFF.

For the CDR3, the DNA is TGTGCCAGCAGCGTAGGCATGGGTGGAACGTACGAGCAGTACTTC. It yields the protein CASSVGMGGTYEQYF. The rearrangement uses TRBV9 and TRBJ2-7; D gene uncertain. The CDR3 extends over 15 amino acids. Trimming removed 0 bases from V and 4 bases from J, with 14 bases in between. Germline V lookup: CDR1 SGDLS, CDR2 YYNGEE.

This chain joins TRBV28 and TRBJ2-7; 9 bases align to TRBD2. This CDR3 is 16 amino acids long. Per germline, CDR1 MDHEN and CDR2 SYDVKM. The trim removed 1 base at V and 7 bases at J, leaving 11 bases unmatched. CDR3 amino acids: CASSLLASGIYNEQYF. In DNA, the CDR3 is TGTGCCAGCAGTTTATTGGCTAGCGGGATATACAATGAGCAGTACTTC.

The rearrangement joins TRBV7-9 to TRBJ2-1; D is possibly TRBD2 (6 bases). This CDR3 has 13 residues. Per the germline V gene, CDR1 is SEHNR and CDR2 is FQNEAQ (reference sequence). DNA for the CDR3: TGTGTAGGAAGGGAGGAGGGGAACAATGAGCAGTTCTTC. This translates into CVGREEGNNEQFF.

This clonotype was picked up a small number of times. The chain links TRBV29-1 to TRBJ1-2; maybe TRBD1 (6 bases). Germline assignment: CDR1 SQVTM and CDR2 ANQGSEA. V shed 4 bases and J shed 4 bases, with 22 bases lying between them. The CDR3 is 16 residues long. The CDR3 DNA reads TGCAGCGTTGTGTCAGGGGTGACGGCCCTAGCCTATGGCTACACCTTC. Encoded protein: CSVVSGVTALAYGYTF.

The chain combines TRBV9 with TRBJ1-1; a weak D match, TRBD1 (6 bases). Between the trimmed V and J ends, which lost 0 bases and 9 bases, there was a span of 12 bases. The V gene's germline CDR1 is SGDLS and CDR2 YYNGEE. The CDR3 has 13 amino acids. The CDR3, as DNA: TGTGCCAGCAGCGTAGGTGAAGGGGGTCAAGCTTTCTTT. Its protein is CASSVGEGGQAFF.

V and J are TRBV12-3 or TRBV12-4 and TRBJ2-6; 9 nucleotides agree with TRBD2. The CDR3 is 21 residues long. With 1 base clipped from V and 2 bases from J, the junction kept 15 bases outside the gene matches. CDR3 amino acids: CASSLGGSGRSPIPGANVLTF. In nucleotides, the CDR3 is TGTGCCAGCAGTTTAGGCGGGAGCGGGAGGTCCCCGATCCCTGGGGCCAACGTCCTGACTTTC.

This CDR3 is CSAAGDRGNSPLHF. CDR3 in DNA: TGCAGTGCTGCTGGGGACAGGGGAAATTCACCCCTCCACTTT. The chain uses TRBV20-1 and TRBJ1-6; 10 bases fit TRBD1. Germline V gene lookup returns CDR1 DFQATT and CDR2 SNEGSKA (reference sequence). This CDR3 comprises 14 residues. V was pared by 5 bases and J by 7 bases, with 5 bases of the junction left unmatched.

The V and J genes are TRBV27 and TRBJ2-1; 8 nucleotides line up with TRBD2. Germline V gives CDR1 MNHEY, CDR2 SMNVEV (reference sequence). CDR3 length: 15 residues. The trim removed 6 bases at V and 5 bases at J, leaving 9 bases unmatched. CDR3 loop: CASRPEAGVNNEQFF. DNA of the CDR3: TGTGCCAGCAGGCCCGAAGCGGGAGTGAACAATGAGCAGTTCTTC.

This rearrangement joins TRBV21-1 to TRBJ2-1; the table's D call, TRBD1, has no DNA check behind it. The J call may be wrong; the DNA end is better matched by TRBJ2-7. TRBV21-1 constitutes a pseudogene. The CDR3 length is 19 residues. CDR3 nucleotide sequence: TGTGCCAGCAGCAAAGTCCCGCGTGACAGGGATAGTAACCACAATGAGCAGTACTTC. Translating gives CASSKVPRDRDSNHNEQYF.

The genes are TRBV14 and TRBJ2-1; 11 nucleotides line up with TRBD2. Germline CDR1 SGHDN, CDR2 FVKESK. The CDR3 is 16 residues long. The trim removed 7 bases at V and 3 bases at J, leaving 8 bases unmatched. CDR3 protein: CASTNSGRGDYNEQFF. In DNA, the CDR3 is TGTGCCAGCACCAATAGCGGGAGGGGGGACTACAATGAGCAGTTCTTC.

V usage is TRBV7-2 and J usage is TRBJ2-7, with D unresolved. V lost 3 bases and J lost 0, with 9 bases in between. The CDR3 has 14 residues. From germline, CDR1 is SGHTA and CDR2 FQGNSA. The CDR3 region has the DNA TGTGCCAGCAGCTTCGCCGTAAGCTCCTACGAGCAGTACTTC. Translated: CASSFAVSSYEQYF. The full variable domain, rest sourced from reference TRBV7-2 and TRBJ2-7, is GAGVSQSPSNKVTEKGKDVELRCDPISGHTALYWYRQSLGQGLEFLIYFQGNSAPDKSGLPSDRFSAERTGGSVSTLTIQRTQQEDSAVYLCASSFAVSSYEQYFGPGTRLTVT.

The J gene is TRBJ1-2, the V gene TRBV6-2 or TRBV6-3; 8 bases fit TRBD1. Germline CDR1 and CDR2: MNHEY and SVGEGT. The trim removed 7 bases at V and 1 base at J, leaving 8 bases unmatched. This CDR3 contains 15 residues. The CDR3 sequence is CASTLDRAINYGYTF. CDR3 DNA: TGTGCCAGCACCCTGGACAGGGCCATTAACTATGGCTACACCTTC.

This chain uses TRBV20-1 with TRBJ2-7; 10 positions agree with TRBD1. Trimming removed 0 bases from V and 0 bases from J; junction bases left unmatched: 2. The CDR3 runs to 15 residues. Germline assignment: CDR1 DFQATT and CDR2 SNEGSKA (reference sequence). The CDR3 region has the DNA TGCAGTGCTAGAGATTGGGACAGGGGCTCCTACGAGCAGTACTTC. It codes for CSARDWDRGSYEQYF.

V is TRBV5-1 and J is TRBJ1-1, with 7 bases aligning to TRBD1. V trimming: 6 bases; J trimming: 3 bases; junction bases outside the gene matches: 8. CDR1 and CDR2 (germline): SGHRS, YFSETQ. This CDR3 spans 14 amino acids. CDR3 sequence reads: CASKSPDRDTEAFF. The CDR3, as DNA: TGCGCCAGCAAGTCACCCGACAGGGACACTGAAGCTTTCTTT.

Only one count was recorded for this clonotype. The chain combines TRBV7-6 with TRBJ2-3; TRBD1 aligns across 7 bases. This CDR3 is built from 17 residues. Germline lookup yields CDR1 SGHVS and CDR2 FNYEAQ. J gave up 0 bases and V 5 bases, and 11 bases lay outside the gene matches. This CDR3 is CASSPDPGGLSTDTQYF. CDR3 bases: TGTGCCAGCAGCCCAGACCCAGGGGGATTGAGCACAGATACGCAGTATTTT.

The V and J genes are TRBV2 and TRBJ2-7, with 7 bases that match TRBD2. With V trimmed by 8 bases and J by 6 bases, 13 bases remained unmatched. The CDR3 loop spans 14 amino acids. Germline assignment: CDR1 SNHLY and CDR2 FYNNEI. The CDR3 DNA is TGTGCCAGCCACTACGGGAGGCCTGGGAGCGAGCAGTACTTC. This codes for CASHYGRPGSEQYF.

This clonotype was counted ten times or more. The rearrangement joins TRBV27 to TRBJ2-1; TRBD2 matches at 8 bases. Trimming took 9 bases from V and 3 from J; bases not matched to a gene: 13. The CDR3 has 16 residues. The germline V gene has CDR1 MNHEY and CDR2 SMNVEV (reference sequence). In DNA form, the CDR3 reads TGTGCCAGTAAACTGGGGAGCGGGGGAGGCTACAATGAGCAGTTCTTC. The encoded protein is CASKLGSGGGYNEQFF.

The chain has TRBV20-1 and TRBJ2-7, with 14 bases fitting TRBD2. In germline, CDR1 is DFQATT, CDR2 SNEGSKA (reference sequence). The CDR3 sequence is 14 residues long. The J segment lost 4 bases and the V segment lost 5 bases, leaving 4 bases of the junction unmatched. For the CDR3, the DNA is TGCAGTGCTTTCGGGACTAGCGGGAGTTACGAGCAGTACTTC. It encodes CSAFGTSGSYEQYF.

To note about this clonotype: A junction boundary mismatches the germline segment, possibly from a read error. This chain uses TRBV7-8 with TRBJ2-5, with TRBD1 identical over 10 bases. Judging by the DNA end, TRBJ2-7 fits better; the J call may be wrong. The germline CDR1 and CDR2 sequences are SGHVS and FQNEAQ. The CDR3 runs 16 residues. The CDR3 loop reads CTSSASPGTGVCEQYF. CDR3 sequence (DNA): TGTACCAGCAGCGCGTCTCCCGGGACAGGGGTTTGCGAGCAGTACTTC.

CDR3 DNA: TGTGCCAGCAGCCCAAGAGTAGGCAATGAAGCTTTCTTT. Translated: CASSPRVGNEAFF. The gene calls are TRBV7-8 and TRBJ1-1; D call uncertain. The CDR3 consists of 13 residues. V was clipped by 5 bases and J by 7 bases, with 14 bases between them. Per the germline V gene, CDR1 is SGHVS and CDR2 is FQNEAQ. The full variable domain, in which reference TRBV7-8 and TRBJ1-1 provide the parts outside the CDR3, is GAGVSQSPRYKVAKRGQDVALRCDPISGHVSLFWYQQALGQGPEFLTYFQNEAQLDKSGLPSDRFFAERPEGSVSTLKIQRTQQEDSAVYLCASSPRVGNEAFFGQGTRLTVV.

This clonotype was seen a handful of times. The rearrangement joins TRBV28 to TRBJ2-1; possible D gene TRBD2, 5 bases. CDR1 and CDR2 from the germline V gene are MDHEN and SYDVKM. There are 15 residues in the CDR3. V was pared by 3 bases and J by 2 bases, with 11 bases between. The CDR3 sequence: CASSFRGLAYNEQFF. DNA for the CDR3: TGTGCCAGCAGTTTCCGGGGTCTTGCCTACAATGAGCAGTTCTTC.

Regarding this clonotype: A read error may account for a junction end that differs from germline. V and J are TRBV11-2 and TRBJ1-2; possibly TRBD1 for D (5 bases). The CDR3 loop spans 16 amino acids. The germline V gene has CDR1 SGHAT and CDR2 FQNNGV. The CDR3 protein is CASRLGWVQGHYGYTF. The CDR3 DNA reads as TGTGCCAGCAGGTTAGGGTGGGTCCAGGGTCACTACGGCTACACCTTC.